Following are 31 T cell receptor beta chains from one sample sequenced in a study of OX40 agonist ivuxolimab in advanced cancers. Repertoires were generated with immunoSEQ multiplex PCR, while TCRdb's copy carries only in-frame clones and drops some. The profile shows roughly 64,000 clones, approximately 84% of them singletons. This sample comprised CD4+ or CD8+ T cells sorted from blood, obtained in a trial of the OX40 agonist ivuxolimab. Receptors were obtained from an adult with an advanced solid tumor such as melanoma, head and neck, liver or kidney cancer.

The chain's CDR3 is CAIWGGDYGYTF. CDR3 sequence (DNA): TGTGCCATCTGGGGGGGCGACTATGGCTACACCTTC. The rearrangement links TRBV10-3 to TRBJ1-2; the D gene is possibly TRBD1 (6 bases). CDR1 is ENHRY and CDR2 is SYGVKD in the germline V gene. Trimming shortened V by 8 bases and J by 3 bases, and 10 bases separated the two germline ends. The CDR3 has 12 amino acids.

J is TRBJ2-7 and V is TRBV30, with TRBD2 matching over 11 bases. The germline CDR1 and CDR2 sequences are GTSNPN and SVGIG (reference sequence). The trim removed 5 bases at V and 4 bases at J, leaving 7 bases unmatched. The CDR3 runs 14 residues. The CDR3 spells CAWSAGTSGYEQYF. For the CDR3, the DNA is TGTGCCTGGTCCGCCGGGACTAGCGGATACGAGCAGTACTTC.

The V gene is TRBV27, the J gene TRBJ1-6; D is unresolved. Trimming took 6 bases from V and 10 from J, leaving 16 bases between them. Germline V gives CDR1 MNHEY, CDR2 SMNVEV (reference sequence). CDR3 size: 14 residues. The CDR3 nucleotides are TGTGCCAGCAGGATCGAGCCCTCAATGTCACCCCTCCACTTT. Residues: CASRIEPSMSPLHF.

J is TRBJ1-4 and V is TRBV7-6; D ambiguous. There are 16 residues in the CDR3. Per the germline V gene, CDR1 is SGHVS and CDR2 is FNYEAQ. Trimming shortened V by 5 bases and J by 0 bases, and 13 bases separated the two germline ends. This CDR3 is CASSTLPSATNEKLFF. For the CDR3, the DNA is TGTGCCAGCAGCACCCTCCCCAGTGCAACTAATGAAAAACTGTTTTTT.

V is TRBV28 and J is TRBJ1-1, with 9 bases lining up with TRBD1. J gave up 1 base and V 2 bases, and 2 bases lay outside the gene matches. Germline V gene lookup returns CDR1 MDHEN and CDR2 SYDVKM. The length of the CDR3 is 15 residues. This chain's CDR3 is CASSLGTGRNTEAFF. The CDR3 coding sequence is TGTGCCAGCAGTTTAGGGACAGGGAGGAACACTGAAGCTTTCTTT.

This clone was recorded a few times. The chain is built from TRBV30 and TRBJ1-2; D perhaps matches TRBD1 (5 bases). CDR1 is GTSNPN and CDR2 is SVGIG in the germline V gene (reference sequence). With 7 bases removed from V and 4 bases from J, the gap between germline ends came to 13 bases. The CDR3 is made up of 12 amino acids. CDR3: CALKSRAYGYTF. Written as DNA, the CDR3 is TGTGCCTTAAAGAGCAGGGCCTATGGCTACACCTTC.

The chain employs TRBV6-1 and TRBJ2-1, with 8 bases aligning to TRBD1. Germline V gene data show CDR1 as MNHNS and CDR2 as SASEGT. Trimming at V came to 6 bases and at J to 1 base, leaving 5 bases not matched to a gene. The length of the CDR3 is 15 residues. CDR3 amino acids: CASRHRGASYNEQFF. Written as DNA, the CDR3 is TGTGCCAGCAGGCACAGGGGGGCGTCCTACAATGAGCAGTTCTTC.

The V gene is TRBV19, the J gene TRBJ1-5; possibly TRBD1 for D (6 bases). The ends were cut back, 5 bases at V and 9 bases at J, with 20 bases in the middle. The CDR3 is made up of 15 amino acids. Per germline, CDR1 LNHDA and CDR2 SQIVND (reference sequence). The CDR3 loop reads CASSSEQGTLSPQHF. DNA of the CDR3: TGTGCCAGTAGTTCAGAGCAGGGGACGTTATCGCCCCAGCATTTT.

The J gene is TRBJ1-2, the V gene TRBV28; D unclear. The V gene lost 3 bases and the J gene lost 7 bases, with 9 bases spanning the gap. This CDR3 contains 12 residues. Germline CDR1 is MDHEN and CDR2 is SYDVKM. The CDR3 DNA is TGTGCCAGCAGTTTCGGGTTGTTTGGCTACACCTTC. This codes for CASSFGLFGYTF.

The V call is TRBV2, the J call TRBJ2-3; 9 bases agree with TRBD1. The CDR3 loop spans 15 amino acids. Per germline, CDR1 SNHLY and CDR2 FYNNEI. V trimming: 6 bases; J trimming: 2 bases; junction bases outside the gene matches: 6. CDR3 region: CASRGDRVYTDTQYF. In nucleotides, the CDR3 is TGTGCCAGCAGGGGGGACAGGGTATACACAGATACGCAGTATTTT.

This clone was detected only a few times. The chain employs TRBV7-8 and TRBJ2-1; D uncertain. CDR1 is SGHVS and CDR2 is FQNEAQ in the germline V gene. V was shortened by 0 bases and J by 10 bases, with 10 bases between the two germline ends. The CDR3 contains 13 residues. The CDR3 is CASSLALAREQFF. For the CDR3, the DNA is TGTGCCAGCAGCTTAGCGTTAGCCAGGGAGCAGTTCTTC.

The chain links TRBV5-1 to TRBJ1-3, with 7 bases aligning to TRBD1. Trimming at V came to 0 bases and at J to 8 bases, leaving 11 bases not matched to a gene. CDR1 is SGHRS and CDR2 is YFSETQ in the germline V gene. The CDR3 is 16 amino acids. CDR3 loop: CASSLEGALGGDTIYF. In DNA form, the CDR3 reads TGCGCCAGCAGCTTGGAGGGGGCCTTAGGAGGGGACACCATATATTTT.

V gene TRBV18 combines with J gene TRBJ2-7; 9 nucleotides agree with TRBD1. The germline gives CDR1 KGHSH, CDR2 LQKENI. V trimming: 2 bases; J trimming: 3 bases; junction bases outside the gene matches: 5. This CDR3 has 15 residues. The CDR3 sequence is CASSPVGTGLYEQYF. The CDR3, as DNA: TGTGCCAGCTCACCAGTGGGGACAGGGCTCTACGAGCAGTACTTC. Complete variable domain (other parts from reference TRBV18 and TRBJ2-7): NAGVMQNPRHLVRRRGQEARLRCSPMKGHSHVYWYRQLPEEGLKFMVYLQKENIIDESGMPKERFSAEFPKEGPSILRIQQVVRGDSAAYFCASSPVGTGLYEQYFGPGTRLTVT.

The gene calls are TRBV9 and TRBJ1-3; 7 bases fit TRBD1. From germline, CDR1 is SGDLS and CDR2 YYNGEE. J gave up 5 bases and V 3 bases, and 5 bases lay outside the gene matches. This CDR3 comprises 14 residues. This CDR3 is CASSEAGGRNTIYF. The CDR3 DNA sequence: TGTGCCAGCAGCGAAGCAGGGGGGAGAAACACCATATATTTT. Full variable domain (missing parts from reference TRBV9 and TRBJ1-3): DSGVTQTPKHLITATGQRVTLRCSPRSGDLSVYWYQQSLDQGLQFLIQYYNGEERAKGNILERFSAQQFPDLHSELNLSSLELGDSALYFCASSEAGGRNTIYFGEGSWLTVV.

The chain has TRBV19 and TRBJ1-4; D might be TRBD1 (5 bases). Germline CDR1 reads LNHDA; CDR2 reads SQIVND (reference sequence). V was shortened by 3 bases and J by 0 bases, with 17 bases between the two germline ends. CDR3 length: 18 amino acids. The CDR3 bases are TGTGCCAGTAGTATGCAGGGCGGTTTTTGGGCAACTAATGAAAAACTGTTTTTT. Amino acid sequence: CASSMQGGFWATNEKLFF.

This sequence joins TRBV28 and TRBJ1-6, with D possibly TRBD1 on 5 matching bases. In germline, CDR1 is MDHEN, CDR2 SYDVKM. The V end was cut by 6 bases, the J end by 10 bases, with 13 bases between. The CDR3 covers 13 residues. The DNA for the CDR3 is TGTGCCAGCAGAACTCAGGGACCGTCACCCCTCCACTTT. Translated, it gives CASRTQGPSPLHF.

The genes are TRBV10-3 and TRBJ1-1; 7 bases are a match to TRBD1. The CDR3 covers 15 residues. CDR1 ENHRY and CDR2 SYGVKD come from the germline V gene. The V segment lost 4 bases and the J segment 5 bases; nucleotides outside the gene matches: 10. In nucleotides, the CDR3 is TGTGCCATCAGTGCAGGTACAGGGGAAAGTACTGAAGCTTTCTTT. Translating gives CAISAGTGESTEAFF.

This clone occurred once. The chain is built from TRBV7-8 and TRBJ2-7, with 8 nucleotides matching TRBD2. The CDR3 spans 15 residues. V was clipped by 1 base and J by 3 bases; unmatched bases: 5. From germline, CDR1 is SGHVS and CDR2 FQNEAQ. Written as DNA, the CDR3 is TGTGCCAGCAGCTTAGGGGTTAGCGGGAACTACGAGCAGTACTTC. Its translation is CASSLGVSGNYEQYF.

V gene TRBV7-3 combines with J gene TRBJ2-5; D remains unclear. Per germline, CDR1 SGHTA and CDR2 FQGTGA. With 6 bases removed from V and 3 bases from J, the gap between germline ends came to 11 bases. The CDR3 covers 13 residues. The CDR3 spells CASRRTNEETQYF. The CDR3 bases are TGTGCCAGCAGGCGGACGAATGAAGAGACCCAGTACTTC.

CDR3 in DNA: TGTGCCAGCAGTCGTCCGGGACTAAACATACTCTCCTACGAGCAGTACTTC. Translation gives CASSRPGLNILSYEQYF. The rearrangement uses TRBV28 and TRBJ2-7; 7 bases agree with TRBD2. The junction had 13 bases not matched to a gene; V was cut back by 5 bases and J by 0 bases. The CDR3 length is 17 residues. Germline CDR1 and CDR2: MDHEN and SYDVKM.

The rearrangement joins TRBV6-5 to TRBJ1-1; the D gene is possibly TRBD1 (5 bases). V lost 2 bases, J lost 2 bases, and 9 bases lay in between. Per the germline V gene, CDR1 is MNHEY and CDR2 is SVGAGI. This CDR3 has 14 residues. The CDR3 region is CASSYQGFNTEAFF. CDR3 nucleotides: TGTGCCAGCAGTTACCAGGGATTTAACACTGAAGCTTTCTTT.

The chain links TRBV29-1 to TRBJ2-7; no firm D call. Germline-derived CDR1 and CDR2 are SQVTM and ANQGSEA. The V gene lost 3 bases and the J gene lost 6 bases, with 6 bases spanning the gap. This CDR3 is 10 amino acids long. CDR3 sequence (DNA): TGCAGCGTTGAGGTTGGCGAGCAGTACTTC. Residues: CSVEVGEQYF.

V usage is TRBV11-2 and J usage is TRBJ2-3, with 8 bases aligning to TRBD2. V shed 3 bases, J shed 3 bases, and the junction held 5 bases outside the gene matches. Germline CDR1 SGHAT, CDR2 FQNNGV. The CDR3 is 15 amino acids. The CDR3 here is CASSFLGGGTDTQYF. The CDR3 DNA sequence: TGTGCCAGCAGCTTCCTCGGGGGGGGGACAGATACGCAGTATTTT.

J is TRBJ1-6 and V is TRBV2, with D unclear. The CDR3 is made up of 14 amino acids. The V end was cut by 5 bases, the J end by 7 bases, with 12 bases between. Per the germline V gene, CDR1 is SNHLY and CDR2 is FYNNEI. In nucleotides, the CDR3 is TGTGCCAGCAGTATCTCAAGGGCCAATTCACCCCTCCACTTT. Amino acid sequence: CASSISRANSPLHF. The full variable domain, with the rest looked up from reference TRBV2 and TRBJ1-6, is EPEVTQTPSHQVTQMGQEVILRCVPISNHLYFYWYRQILGQKVEFLVSFYNNEISEKSEIFDDQFSVERPDGSNFTLKIRSTKLEDSAMYFCASSISRANSPLHFGNGTRLTVT.

The V gene is TRBV19, the J gene TRBJ2-1; D call uncertain. The CDR3 spans 13 residues. The germline V and J ends were trimmed by 5 bases and 0 bases, with 5 bases remaining between them. The germline gives CDR1 LNHDA, CDR2 SQIVND (reference sequence). The CDR3, as DNA: TGTGCCAGTAGTGTCCTCTCCTACAATGAGCAGTTCTTC. It translates to CASSVLSYNEQFF.

V is TRBV29-1 and J is TRBJ2-1; possible D gene TRBD1, 6 bases. The germline V gene has CDR1 SQVTM and CDR2 ANQGSEA. Trimming took 0 bases from V and 8 from J, leaving 14 bases between them. This CDR3 is 14 amino acids long. The CDR3 DNA is TGCAGCGTTGAAGATAGCAGGGGTGGCCATGAGCAGTTCTTC. Its protein is CSVEDSRGGHEQFF.

The gene calls are TRBV7-3 and TRBJ2-3; D ambiguous. Trimming removed 1 base from V and 3 bases from J, with 8 bases in between. Germline CDR1 reads SGHTA; CDR2 reads FQGTGA. The CDR3 extends over 14 amino acids. The CDR3 sequence: CASSLSMNTDTQYF. CDR3 in DNA: TGTGCCAGCAGCTTAAGTATGAATACAGATACGCAGTATTTT.

This chain uses TRBV11-2 with TRBJ2-3, with a possible D match to TRBD1 (5 bases). Germline V gene sequence: CDR1 SGHAT, CDR2 FQNNGV. With 1 base removed from V and 2 bases from J, the gap between germline ends came to 13 bases. The CDR3 has 16 amino acids. CDR3 loop: CASSLGQGRATDTQYF. CDR3 DNA: TGTGCCAGCAGCTTAGGGCAGGGAAGGGCCACAGATACGCAGTATTTT. The whole variable domain, filled in from reference TRBV11-2 and TRBJ2-3, reads EAGVAQSPRYKIIEKRQSVAFWCNPISGHATLYWYQQILGQGPKLLIQFQNNGVVDDSQLPKDRFSAERLKGVDSTLKIQPAKLEDSAVYLCASSLGQGRATDTQYFGPGTRLTVL.

This chain connects TRBV7-2 to TRBJ2-5; 10 bases are shared with TRBD2. With V trimmed by 3 bases and J by 4 bases, 11 bases remained unmatched. The length of the CDR3 is 17 residues. The germline V gene has CDR1 SGHTA and CDR2 FQGNSA. The CDR3 here is CASSLRERGGWGETQYF. The CDR3 DNA reads as TGTGCCAGCAGCTTGCGGGAGCGGGGGGGCTGGGGAGAGACCCAGTACTTC.

The chain employs TRBV11-3 and TRBJ2-1, with D possibly being TRBD1 (6 bases). Germline V gene lookup returns CDR1 SGHNT and CDR2 YENEEA. CDR3 length: 13 residues. V was trimmed by 2 bases and J by 5 bases, leaving 7 bases between them. CDR3 coding DNA: TGTGCCAGCAGCTTAAACAGGGACAATGAGCAGTTCTTC. Translating it yields CASSLNRDNEQFF.

This sequence joins TRBV11-3 and TRBJ2-3; perhaps TRBD1 as D (6 bases). V lost 4 bases and J lost 4, with 9 bases in between. In germline, CDR1 is SGHNT, CDR2 YENEEA. The CDR3 extends over 13 amino acids. The CDR3 nucleotides read TGTGCCAGCAGCTACAACAGGGCAGATACGCAGTATTTT. Amino acids: CASSYNRADTQYF.